A single sample gave rise to the 5 T cell receptor beta chains below, sequenced in a study of T cell repertoires in cytomegalovirus infection. The antigens of these receptors remain unknown. TCRdb re-derived calls from the reads in MiXCR, one entry per CDR3 protein. Of a few hundred thousand distinct CDR3 sequences detected, about 39% appear once; the ten largest clones hold over 45%. Here the sequenced sample was cultured PBMCs, taken from culture after CMV antigen stimulation. The receptors were sampled from a human donor in good health (CMV status not recorded). Some clones in this sample may be carry-over from other donors' samples.

This rearrangement joins TRBV20-1 to TRBJ1-6; D might be TRBD1 (5 bases). Trimming cost V 4 bases and J 5 bases, with 12 bases left between them. Germline V lookup: CDR1 DFQATT, CDR2 SNEGSKA (reference sequence). The CDR3 loop spans 14 amino acids. The CDR3 sequence is CSATRGWNNSPLHF. DNA of the CDR3: TGCAGTGCTACGAGGGGTTGGAATAATTCACCCCTCCACTTT.

This clonotype showed up just a few times. The rearrangement joins TRBV6-1 to TRBJ2-2; perhaps TRBD2 as D (6 bases). The CDR3 contains 14 residues. The ends were cut back, 5 bases at V and 4 bases at J, with 11 bases in the middle. The germline CDR1 and CDR2 sequences are MNHNS and SASEGT. The CDR3 reads CASSPWGVTGELFF. The DNA for the CDR3 is TGTGCCAGCAGTCCCTGGGGGGTCACCGGGGAGCTGTTTTTT.

This chain uses TRBV12-3 or TRBV12-4 with TRBJ2-2, with D maybe TRBD2 (7 bases). The CDR3 contains 16 residues. V was cut by 3 bases and J by 7 bases, with 18 bases left in between. The CDR3 region is CASSFYRGGVGGELFF. The DNA for the CDR3 is TGTGCCAGCAGTTTCTATCGCGGGGGCGTTGGCGGGGAGCTGTTTTTT.

The rearrangement links TRBV2 to TRBJ2-6; a possible D gene is TRBD2 (5 bases). The CDR3 is 15 amino acids. V lost 5 bases and J 4 bases, leaving 12 bases between the germline ends. Germline loops: CDR1 SNHLY, CDR2 FYNNEI. In DNA, the CDR3 is TGTGCCAGCAGTCGGACTCCCATGGGGGCCAACGTCCTGACTTTC. As protein: CASSRTPMGANVLTF.

This clonotype was detected ten times or more. The rearrangement joins TRBV7-2 to TRBJ2-1, with 11 bases aligning to TRBD2. Germline CDR1 and CDR2: SGHTA and FQGNSA. The CDR3 runs 19 residues. The trim removed 5 bases at V and 0 bases at J, leaving 12 bases unmatched. CDR3 sequence: CASSLPNSGGAYSYNEQFF. The CDR3 region has the DNA TGTGCCAGCAGCCTGCCTAATAGCGGGGGGGCCTACTCCTACAATGAGCAGTTCTTC.